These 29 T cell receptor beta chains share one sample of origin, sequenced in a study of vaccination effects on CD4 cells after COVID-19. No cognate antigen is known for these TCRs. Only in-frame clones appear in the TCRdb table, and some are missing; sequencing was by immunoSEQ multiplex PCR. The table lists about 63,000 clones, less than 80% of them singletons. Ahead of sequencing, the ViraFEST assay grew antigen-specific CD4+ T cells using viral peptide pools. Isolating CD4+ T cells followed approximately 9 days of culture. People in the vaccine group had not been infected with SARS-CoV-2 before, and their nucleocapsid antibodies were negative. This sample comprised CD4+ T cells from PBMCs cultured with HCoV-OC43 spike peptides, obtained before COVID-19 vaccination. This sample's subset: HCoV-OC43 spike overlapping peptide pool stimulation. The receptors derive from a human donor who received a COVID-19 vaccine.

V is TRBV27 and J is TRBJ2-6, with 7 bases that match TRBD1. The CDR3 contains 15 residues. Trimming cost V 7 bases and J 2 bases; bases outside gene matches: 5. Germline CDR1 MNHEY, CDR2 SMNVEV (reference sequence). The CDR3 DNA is TGTGCCAGCAAAAGAGACAGGGCTGGGGCCAACGTCCTGACTTTC. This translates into CASKRDRAGANVLTF.

The DNA for the CDR3 is TGTGCCAGCAGCCAAGAAGTTGGCAGCTCAAATCAGCCCCAGCATTTT. Translation: CASSQEVGSSNQPQHF. The chain joins TRBV3-1 (or the pseudogene TRBV3-2) to TRBJ1-5; unclear D gene. With 0 bases removed from V and 4 bases from J, the gap between germline ends came to 13 bases. This CDR3 is built from 16 residues. CDR1 and CDR2 (germline): LGHDT, YNNKEL (reference sequence).

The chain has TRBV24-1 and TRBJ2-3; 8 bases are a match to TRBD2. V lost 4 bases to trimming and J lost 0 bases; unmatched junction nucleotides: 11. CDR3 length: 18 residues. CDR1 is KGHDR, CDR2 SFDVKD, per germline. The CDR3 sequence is CATSDPPGGTSSTDTQYF. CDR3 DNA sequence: TGTGCCACCAGTGACCCCCCTGGCGGGACTAGTAGCACAGATACGCAGTATTTT.

Here the CDR3 DNA reads TGTGCCAGCAGCCCTCCGGTCTCACCCCTCCACTTT. Protein product: CASSPPVSPLHF. The chain is built from TRBV7-2 and TRBJ1-6; D ambiguous. The V gene lost 5 bases and the J gene lost 10 bases, with 9 bases spanning the gap. Germline loops: CDR1 SGHTA, CDR2 FQGNSA. CDR3 length: 12 residues.

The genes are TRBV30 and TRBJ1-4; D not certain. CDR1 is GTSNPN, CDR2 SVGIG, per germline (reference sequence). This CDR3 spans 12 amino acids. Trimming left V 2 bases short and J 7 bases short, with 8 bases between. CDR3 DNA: TGTGCCTGGAGTAGACTTCCTGAAAAACTGTTTTTT. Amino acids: CAWSRLPEKLFF.

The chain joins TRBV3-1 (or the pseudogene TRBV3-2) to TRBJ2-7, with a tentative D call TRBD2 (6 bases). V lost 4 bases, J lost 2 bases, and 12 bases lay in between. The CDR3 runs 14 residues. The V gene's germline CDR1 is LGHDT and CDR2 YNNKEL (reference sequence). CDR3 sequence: CASSPGLHPYEQYV. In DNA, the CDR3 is TGTGCCAGCAGCCCCGGACTACACCCCTACGAGCAGTACGTC.

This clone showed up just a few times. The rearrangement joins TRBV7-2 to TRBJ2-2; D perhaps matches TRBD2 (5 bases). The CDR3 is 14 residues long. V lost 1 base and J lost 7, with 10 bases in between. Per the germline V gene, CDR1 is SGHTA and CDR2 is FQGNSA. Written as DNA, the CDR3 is TGTGCCAGCAGCTTAGTCGGAGGTTTCGGGGAGCTGTTTTTT. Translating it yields CASSLVGGFGELFF.

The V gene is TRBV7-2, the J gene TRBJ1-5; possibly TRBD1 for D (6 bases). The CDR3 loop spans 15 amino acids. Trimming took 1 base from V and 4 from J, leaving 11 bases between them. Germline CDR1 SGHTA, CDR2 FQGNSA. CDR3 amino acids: CASSLEGGLNQPQHF. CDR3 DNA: TGTGCCAGCAGCTTAGAAGGGGGATTAAATCAGCCCCAGCATTTT. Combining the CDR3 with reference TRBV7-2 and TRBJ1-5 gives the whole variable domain GAGVSQSPSNKVTEKGKDVELRCDPISGHTALYWYRQSLGQGLEFLIYFQGNSAPDKSGLPSDRFSAERTGGSVSTLTIQRTQQEDSAVYLCASSLEGGLNQPQHFGDGTRLSIL.

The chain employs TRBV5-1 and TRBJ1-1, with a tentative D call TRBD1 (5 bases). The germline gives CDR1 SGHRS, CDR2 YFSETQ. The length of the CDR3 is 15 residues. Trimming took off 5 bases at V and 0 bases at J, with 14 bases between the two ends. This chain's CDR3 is CASSLPGILNTEAFF. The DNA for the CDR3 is TGCGCCAGCAGTTTACCAGGGATATTGAACACTGAAGCTTTCTTT.

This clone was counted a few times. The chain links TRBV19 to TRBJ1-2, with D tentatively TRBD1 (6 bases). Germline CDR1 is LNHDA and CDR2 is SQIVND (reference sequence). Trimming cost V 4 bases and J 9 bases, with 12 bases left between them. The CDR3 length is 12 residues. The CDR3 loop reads CASSTRDTRYTF. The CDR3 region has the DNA TGTGCCAGTAGTACGAGGGACACCCGCTACACCTTC.

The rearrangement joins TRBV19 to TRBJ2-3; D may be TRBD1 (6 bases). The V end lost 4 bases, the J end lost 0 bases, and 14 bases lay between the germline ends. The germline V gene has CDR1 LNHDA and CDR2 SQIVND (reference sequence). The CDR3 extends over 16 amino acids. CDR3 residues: CASSSLRGISTDTQYF. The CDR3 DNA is TGTGCCAGTAGTAGCTTAAGGGGGATTAGCACAGATACGCAGTATTTT.

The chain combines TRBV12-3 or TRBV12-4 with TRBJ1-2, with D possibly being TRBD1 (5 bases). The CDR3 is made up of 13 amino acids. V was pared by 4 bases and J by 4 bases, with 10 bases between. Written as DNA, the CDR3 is TGTGCCAGCAGTTGGGGACGGTCCTATGGCTACACCTTC. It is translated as CASSWGRSYGYTF.

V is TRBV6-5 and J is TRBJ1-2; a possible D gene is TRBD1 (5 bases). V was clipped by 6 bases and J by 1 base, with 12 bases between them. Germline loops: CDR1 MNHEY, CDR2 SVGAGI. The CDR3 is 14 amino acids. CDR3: CASRAGPNNYGYTF. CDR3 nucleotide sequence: TGTGCCAGCAGGGCGGGACCTAATAACTATGGCTACACCTTC.

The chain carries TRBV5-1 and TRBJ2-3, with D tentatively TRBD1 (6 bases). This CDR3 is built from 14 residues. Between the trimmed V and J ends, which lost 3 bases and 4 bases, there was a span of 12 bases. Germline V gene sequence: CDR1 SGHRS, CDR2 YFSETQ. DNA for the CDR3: TGCGCCAGCAGCTACCCGGACAGATCAGATACGCAGTATTTT. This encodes CASSYPDRSDTQYF.

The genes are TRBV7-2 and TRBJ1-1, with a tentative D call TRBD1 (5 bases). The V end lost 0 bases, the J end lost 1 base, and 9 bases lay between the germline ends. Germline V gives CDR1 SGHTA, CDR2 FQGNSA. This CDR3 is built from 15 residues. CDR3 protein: CASSLASGGNTEAFF. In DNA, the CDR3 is TGTGCCAGCAGCTTAGCATCTGGGGGGAACACTGAAGCTTTCTTT.

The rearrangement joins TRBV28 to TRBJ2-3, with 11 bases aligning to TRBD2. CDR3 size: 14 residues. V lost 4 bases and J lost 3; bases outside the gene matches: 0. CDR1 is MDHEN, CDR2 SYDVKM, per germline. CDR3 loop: CASSSSGGTDTQYF. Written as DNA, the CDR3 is TGTGCCAGCAGTTCTAGCGGGGGGACAGATACGCAGTATTTT.

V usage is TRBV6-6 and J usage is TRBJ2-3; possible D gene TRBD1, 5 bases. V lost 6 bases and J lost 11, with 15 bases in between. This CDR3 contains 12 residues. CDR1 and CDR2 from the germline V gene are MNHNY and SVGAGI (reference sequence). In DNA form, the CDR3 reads TGTGCCAGCAGCCAGACGGTAGGGGAGCAGTATTTT. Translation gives CASSQTVGEQYF.

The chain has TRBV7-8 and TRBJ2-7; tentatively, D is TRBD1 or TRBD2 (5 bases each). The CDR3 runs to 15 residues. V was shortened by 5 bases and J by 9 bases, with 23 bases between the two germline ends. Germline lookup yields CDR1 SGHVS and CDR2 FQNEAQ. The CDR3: CASSPHSRDRVWQYV. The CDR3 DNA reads TGTGCCAGCAGCCCGCACTCCCGGGACCGGGTATGGCAGTACGTC.

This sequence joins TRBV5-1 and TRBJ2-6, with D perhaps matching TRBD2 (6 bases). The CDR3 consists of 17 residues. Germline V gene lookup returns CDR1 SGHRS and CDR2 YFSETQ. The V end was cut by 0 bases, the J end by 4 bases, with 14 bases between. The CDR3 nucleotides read TGCGCCAGCAGCTTGGTTGGGAGGTCGGCGGGGGCCAACGTCCTGACTTTC. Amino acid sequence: CASSLVGRSAGANVLTF.

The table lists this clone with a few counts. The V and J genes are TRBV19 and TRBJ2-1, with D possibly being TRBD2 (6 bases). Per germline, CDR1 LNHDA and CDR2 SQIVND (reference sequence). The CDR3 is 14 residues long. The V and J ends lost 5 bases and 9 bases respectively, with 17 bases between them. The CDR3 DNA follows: TGTGCCAGTAGTGAGATAGCGGCCCAAAGTGAGCAGTTCTTC. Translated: CASSEIAAQSEQFF.

The CDR3 nucleotides are TGTGCCATCAGTGGAACACAGGGCGCAGAGCAGTACGTC. Translation: CAISGTQGAEQYV. This chain links TRBV10-3 with TRBJ2-7; D perhaps matches TRBD1 (6 bases). Germline-derived CDR1 and CDR2 are ENHRY and SYGVKD. The V end lost 4 bases, the J end lost 7 bases, and 14 bases lay between the germline ends. The CDR3 is 13 amino acids.

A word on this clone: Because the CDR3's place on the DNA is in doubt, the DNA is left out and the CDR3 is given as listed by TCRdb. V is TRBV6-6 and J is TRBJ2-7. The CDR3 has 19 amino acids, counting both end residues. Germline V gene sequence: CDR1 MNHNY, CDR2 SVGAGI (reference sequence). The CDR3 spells CASSQNQGNSYEQYVGGYV.

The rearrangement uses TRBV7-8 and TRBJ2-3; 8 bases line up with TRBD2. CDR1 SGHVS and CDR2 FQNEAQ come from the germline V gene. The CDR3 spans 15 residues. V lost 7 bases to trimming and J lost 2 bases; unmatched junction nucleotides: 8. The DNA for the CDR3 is TGTGCCAGCACCCGGGGGGGCGGGAACACAGATACGCAGTATTTT. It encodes CASTRGGGNTDTQYF.

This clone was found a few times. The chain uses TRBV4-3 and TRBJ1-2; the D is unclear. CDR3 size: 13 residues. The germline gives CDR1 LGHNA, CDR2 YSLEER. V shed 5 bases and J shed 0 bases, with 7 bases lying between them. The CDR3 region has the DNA TGCGCCAGCAGCGAACTCGCTAACTATGGCTACACCTTC. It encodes CASSELANYGYTF.

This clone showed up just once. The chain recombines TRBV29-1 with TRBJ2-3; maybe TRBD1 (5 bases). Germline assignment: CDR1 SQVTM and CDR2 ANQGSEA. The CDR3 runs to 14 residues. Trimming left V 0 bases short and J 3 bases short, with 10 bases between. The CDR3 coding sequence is TGCAGCGTTGAAGAGGGGCTCCAAACAGATACGCAGTATTTT. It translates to CSVEEGLQTDTQYF.

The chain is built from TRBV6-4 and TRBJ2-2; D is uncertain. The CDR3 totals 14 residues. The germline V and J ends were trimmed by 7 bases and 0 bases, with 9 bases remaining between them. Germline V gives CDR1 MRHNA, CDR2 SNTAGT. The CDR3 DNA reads TGTGCCAGCAAGTACAGCCCGAACACCGGGGAGCTGTTTTTT. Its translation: CASKYSPNTGELFF.

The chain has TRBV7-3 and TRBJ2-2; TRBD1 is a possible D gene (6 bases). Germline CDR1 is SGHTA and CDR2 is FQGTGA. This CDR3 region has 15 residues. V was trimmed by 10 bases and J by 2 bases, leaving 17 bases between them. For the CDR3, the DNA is TGTGCCACCCTAGCTAGTGGGGGCAACACCGGGGAGCTGTTTTTT. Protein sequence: CATLASGGNTGELFF.

The CDR3 reads CATSDSRAGANSPLHF. In DNA, the CDR3 is TGTGCCACCAGTGATTCGCGGGCGGGCGCCAATTCACCCCTCCACTTT. The chain couples TRBV24-1 to TRBJ1-6; D remains ambiguous. The length of the CDR3 is 16 residues. V was pared by 2 bases and J by 7 bases, with 14 bases between. Germline-derived CDR1 and CDR2 are KGHDR and SFDVKD.

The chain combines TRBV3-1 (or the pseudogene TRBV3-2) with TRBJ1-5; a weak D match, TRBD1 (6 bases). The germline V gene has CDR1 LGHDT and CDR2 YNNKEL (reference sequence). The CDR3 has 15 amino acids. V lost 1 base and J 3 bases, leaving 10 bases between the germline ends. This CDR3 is CASSQGDILNQPQHF. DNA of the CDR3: TGTGCCAGCAGCCAAGGGGACATTCTCAATCAGCCCCAGCATTTT.